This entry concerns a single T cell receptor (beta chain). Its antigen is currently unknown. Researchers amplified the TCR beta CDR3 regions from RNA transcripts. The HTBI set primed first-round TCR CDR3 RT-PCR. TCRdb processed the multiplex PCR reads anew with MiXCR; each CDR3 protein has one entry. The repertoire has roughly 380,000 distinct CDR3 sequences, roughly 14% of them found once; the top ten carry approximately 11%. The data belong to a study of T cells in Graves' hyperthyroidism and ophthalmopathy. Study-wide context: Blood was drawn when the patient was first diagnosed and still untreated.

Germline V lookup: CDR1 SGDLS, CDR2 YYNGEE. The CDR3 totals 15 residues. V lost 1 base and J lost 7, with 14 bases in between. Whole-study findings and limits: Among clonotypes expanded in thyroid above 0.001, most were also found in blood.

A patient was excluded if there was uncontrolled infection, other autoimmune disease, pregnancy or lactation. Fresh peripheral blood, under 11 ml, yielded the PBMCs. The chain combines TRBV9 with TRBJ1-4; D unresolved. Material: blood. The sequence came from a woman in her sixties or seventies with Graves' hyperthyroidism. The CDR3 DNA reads TGTGCCAGCAGCGTATTTCCCGAACGGGGTGAAAAACTGTTTTTT. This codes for CASSVFPERGEKLFF.